A single sample is the source of the 10 T cell receptor beta chains below, sequenced in a study of cytomegalovirus exposure and HLA in healthy donors. This PCR relied on a set of 60 Vbeta primers and 13 Jbeta primers. Clones were sequenced by immunoSEQ multiplex PCR, and TCRdb holds only the in-frame ones, with some missing. The sample holds about 170,000 clones. The sample was PBMCs. The receptor source for this set is a woman aged 18 to 35 in good health and CMV-seropositive.

The chain has TRBV6-6 and TRBJ1-5, with TRBD1 as a possible D gene (6 bases). Per germline, CDR1 MNHNY and CDR2 SVGAGI (reference sequence). V was clipped by 2 bases and J by 4 bases, with 6 bases between them. The CDR3 loop spans 13 amino acids. In nucleotides, the CDR3 is TGTGCCAGCAGTTACGGGACAAATCAGCCCCAGCATTTT. This sequence encodes CASSYGTNQPQHF.

V is TRBV5-6 and J is TRBJ1-2; a weak D match, TRBD1 (6 bases). This CDR3 region has 17 residues. V gave up 0 bases and J gave up 3 bases, with 18 bases separating them. Per germline, CDR1 SGHDT and CDR2 YYEEEE. Here the CDR3 reads CASSLEFGQNRDYGYTF. The CDR3 nucleotides are TGTGCCAGCAGCTTGGAATTCGGACAGAACCGGGACTATGGCTACACCTTC.

The chain uses TRBV6-5 and TRBJ1-5, with unresolved D. The germline V and J ends were trimmed by 0 bases and 4 bases, with 4 bases remaining between them. Germline V gene data show CDR1 as MNHEY and CDR2 as SVGAGI. This CDR3 region has 13 residues. The DNA for the CDR3 is TGTGCCAGCAGTTACTCCTCTAATCAGCCCCAGCATTTT. It encodes CASSYSSNQPQHF.

The rearrangement uses TRBV5-1 and TRBJ2-5; 8 nucleotides agree with TRBD1. The J segment lost 6 bases and the V segment lost 0 bases, leaving 4 bases of the junction unmatched. The CDR3 totals 14 residues. The germline V gene encodes CDR1 SGHRS and CDR2 YFSETQ. The CDR3 DNA is TGCGCCAGCAGCTTGGGGACAGGGATACAGACCCAGTACTTC. This sequence encodes CASSLGTGIQTQYF.

V gene TRBV4-1 combines with J gene TRBJ1-6, with 7 nucleotides matching TRBD1. V dropped 2 bases and J dropped 8; count of bases not matched to a gene: 6. This CDR3 spans 15 amino acids. The germline V gene encodes CDR1 MGHRA and CDR2 YSYEKL. The CDR3 DNA reads as TGCGCCAGCAGCCAACGGTGGACAGGAGATTCACCCCTCCACTTT. Translated, it gives CASSQRWTGDSPLHF.

The V and J genes are TRBV27 and TRBJ2-5; 7 bases fit TRBD2. The V segment lost 2 bases and the J segment 5 bases; nucleotides outside the gene matches: 5. The germline V gene has CDR1 MNHEY and CDR2 SMNVEV (reference sequence). The CDR3 covers 14 residues. The CDR3 region has the DNA TGTGCCAGCAGTTTAAGGGGAGGGCCGGAGACCCAGTACTTC. It is translated as CASSLRGGPETQYF.

The chain has TRBV7-9 and TRBJ2-7, with D possibly being TRBD2 (5 bases). From germline, CDR1 is SEHNR and CDR2 FQNEAQ (reference sequence). The CDR3 has 14 residues. The V end lost 1 base, the J end lost 9 bases, and 16 bases lay between the germline ends. This CDR3 reads CASSLVGSGVRQYF. The CDR3 DNA sequence: TGTGCCAGCAGCTTAGTGGGCAGCGGAGTCCGGCAGTACTTC.

The chain links TRBV5-4 to TRBJ2-5; 10 nucleotides agree with TRBD2. The CDR3 has 16 residues. The V gene end was trimmed by 2 bases and the J gene end by 4 bases; junction bases not matched to a gene: 8. CDR1 and CDR2 (germline): SGHNT, YYREEE (reference sequence). The CDR3, as DNA: TGTGCCAGCAGCTTTGGTCTAGCGGGGGTGCGAGAGACCCAGTACTTC. Translating gives CASSFGLAGVRETQYF.

This rearrangement joins TRBV6-6 to TRBJ1-2; the D gene is possibly TRBD1 (6 bases). V shed 0 bases and J shed 6 bases, with 8 bases lying between them. Germline lookup yields CDR1 MNHNY and CDR2 SVGAGI (reference sequence). This CDR3 spans 13 amino acids. This CDR3 reads CASSYSGGDGYTF. The CDR3, as DNA: TGTGCCAGCAGTTACTCAGGGGGGGATGGCTACACCTTC.

The chain has TRBV10-3 and TRBJ1-1; 7 nucleotides agree with TRBD1. Losses at the gene ends were 7 bases for V and 2 bases for J; bases not matched to a gene: 7. Germline-derived CDR1 and CDR2 are ENHRY and SYGVKD. CDR3 size: 14 residues. DNA of the CDR3: TGTGCCATCATCCGGGACAGCATTAACACTGAAGCTTTCTTT. Protein product: CAIIRDSINTEAFF.